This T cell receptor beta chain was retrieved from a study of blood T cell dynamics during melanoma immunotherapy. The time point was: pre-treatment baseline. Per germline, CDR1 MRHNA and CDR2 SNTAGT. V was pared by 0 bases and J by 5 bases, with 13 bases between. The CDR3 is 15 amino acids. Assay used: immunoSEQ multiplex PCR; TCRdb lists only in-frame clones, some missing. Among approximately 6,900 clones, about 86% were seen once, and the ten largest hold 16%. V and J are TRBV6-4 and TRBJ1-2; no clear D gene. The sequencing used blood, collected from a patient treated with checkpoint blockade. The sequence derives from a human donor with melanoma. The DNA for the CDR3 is TGTGCCAGCAGTGACTCGGGCGAGGGAGGTTATGGCTACACCTTC. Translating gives CASSDSGEGGYGYTF.